This TCR beta chain was obtained from a study of blood T cell repertoires in COVID-19. Study at large: Collection of acute and convalescent COVID-19 samples took place in the United States, Italy and Spain. T cells, B-cell-depleted T cells, or PBMCs supplied cDNA or gDNA.

Germline V lookup: CDR1 SGHTA, CDR2 FQGTGA. This CDR3 has 16 residues. V dropped 2 bases and J dropped 6; count of bases not matched to a gene: 2. It was during active infection that Seattle patients were enrolled and then longitudinally followed. Original processing notes: Amplifying reference gene primers gave estimates of nucleated cell counts. Sequenced by immunoSEQ multiplex PCR; TCRdb stores in-frame clones only, minus some. That table supplies the V and J calls and clone size; D and trimming were determined from the DNA. This table has about 300,000 clones, around 89% appearing once. This sequence was found in a woman between 45 and 60 years old with COVID-19, enrolled during active disease. This chain links TRBV7-3 with TRBJ2-2, with 14 bases identical to TRBD2. Sequencing used peripheral blood. The CDR3 region has the DNA TGTGCCAGCAGCTTATCGACTAGCGGGAGGGCCGGGGAGCTGTTTTTT. It is translated as CASSLSTSGRAGELFF.